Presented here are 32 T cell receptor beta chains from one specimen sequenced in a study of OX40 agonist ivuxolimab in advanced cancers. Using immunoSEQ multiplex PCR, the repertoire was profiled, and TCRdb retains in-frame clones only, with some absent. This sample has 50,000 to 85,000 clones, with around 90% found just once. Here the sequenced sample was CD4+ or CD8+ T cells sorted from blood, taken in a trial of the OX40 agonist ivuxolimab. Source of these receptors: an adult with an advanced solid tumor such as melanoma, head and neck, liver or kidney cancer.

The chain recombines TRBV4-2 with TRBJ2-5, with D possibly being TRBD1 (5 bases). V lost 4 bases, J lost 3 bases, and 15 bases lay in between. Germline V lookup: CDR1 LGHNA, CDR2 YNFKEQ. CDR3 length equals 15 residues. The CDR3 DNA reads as TGTGCCAGCAGCCCCGTTGACAGTCTAAAAGAGACCCAGTACTTC. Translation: CASSPVDSLKETQYF.

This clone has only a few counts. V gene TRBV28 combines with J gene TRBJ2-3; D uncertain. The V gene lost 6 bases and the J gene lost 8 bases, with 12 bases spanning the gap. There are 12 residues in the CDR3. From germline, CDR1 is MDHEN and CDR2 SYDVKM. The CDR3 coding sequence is TGTGCCAGCAGCCTGACTGAGCGTACGCAGTATTTT. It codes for CASSLTERTQYF.

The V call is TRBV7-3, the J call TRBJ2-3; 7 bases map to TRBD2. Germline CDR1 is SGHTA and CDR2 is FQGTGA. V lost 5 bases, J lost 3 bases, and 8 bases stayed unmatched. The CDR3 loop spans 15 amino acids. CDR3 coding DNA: TGTGCCAGCAGCACTACTAGCGAGAAAACAGATACGCAGTATTTT. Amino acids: CASSTTSEKTDTQYF.

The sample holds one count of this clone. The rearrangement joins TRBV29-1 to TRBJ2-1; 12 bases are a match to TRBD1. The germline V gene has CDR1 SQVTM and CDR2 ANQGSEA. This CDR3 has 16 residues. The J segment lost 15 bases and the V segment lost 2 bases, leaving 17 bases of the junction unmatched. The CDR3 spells CSVEQRPGTGGIEVFF. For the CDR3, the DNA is TGCAGCGTTGAACAAAGACCCGGGACAGGGGGCATTGAGGTGTTCTTC.

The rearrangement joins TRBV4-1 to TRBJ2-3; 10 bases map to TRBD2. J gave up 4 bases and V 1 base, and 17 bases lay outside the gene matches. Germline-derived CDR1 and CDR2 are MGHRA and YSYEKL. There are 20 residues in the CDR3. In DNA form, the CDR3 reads TGCGCCAGCAGCCAAGGTGATGGTAGCGGGGGGTATAGGGCCGCAGATACGCAGTATTTT. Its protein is CASSQGDGSGGYRAADTQYF.

The CDR3: CASSPVDGGPPQHF. In DNA, the CDR3 is TGTGCCAGCTCACCAGTGGACGGGGGCCCGCCCCAGCATTTT. The chain is built from TRBV18 and TRBJ1-5; D might be TRBD1 (6 bases). V lost 2 bases and J lost 9, with 14 bases in between. The CDR3 loop spans 14 amino acids. Germline CDR1 is KGHSH and CDR2 is LQKENI.

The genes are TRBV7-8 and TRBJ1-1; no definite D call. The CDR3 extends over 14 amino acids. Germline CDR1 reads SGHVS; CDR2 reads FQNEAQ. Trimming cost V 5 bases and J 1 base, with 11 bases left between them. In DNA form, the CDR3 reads TGTGCCAGCAGCGTTAGGGAGCAGAACACTGAAGCTTTCTTT. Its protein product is CASSVREQNTEAFF.

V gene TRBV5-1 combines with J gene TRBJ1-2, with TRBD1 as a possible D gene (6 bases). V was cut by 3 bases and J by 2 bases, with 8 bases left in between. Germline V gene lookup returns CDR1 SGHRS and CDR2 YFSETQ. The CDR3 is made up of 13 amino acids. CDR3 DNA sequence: TGCGCCAGCAGCTACAGGGTCAACTATGGCTACACCTTC. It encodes CASSYRVNYGYTF.

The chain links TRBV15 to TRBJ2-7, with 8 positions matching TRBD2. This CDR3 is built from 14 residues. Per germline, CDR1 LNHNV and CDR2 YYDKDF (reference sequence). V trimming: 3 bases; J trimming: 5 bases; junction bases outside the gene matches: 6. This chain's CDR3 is CATSSGGAFNEQYF. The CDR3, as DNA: TGTGCCACCAGCAGCGGGGGGGCCTTCAACGAGCAGTACTTC.

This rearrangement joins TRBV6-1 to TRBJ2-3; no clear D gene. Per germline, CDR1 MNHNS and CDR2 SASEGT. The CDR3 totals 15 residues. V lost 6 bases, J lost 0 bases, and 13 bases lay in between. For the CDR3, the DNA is TGTGCCAGCAGCCTTGCTCAAACCAGCACAGATACGCAGTATTTT. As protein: CASSLAQTSTDTQYF.

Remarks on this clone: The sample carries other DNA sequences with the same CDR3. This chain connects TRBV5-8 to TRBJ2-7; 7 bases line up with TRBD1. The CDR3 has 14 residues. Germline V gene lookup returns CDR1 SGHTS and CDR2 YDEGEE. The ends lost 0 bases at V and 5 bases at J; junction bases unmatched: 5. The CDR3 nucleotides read TGTGCCAGCAGCTTGGAACAGGGGCGCAACGAGCAGTACTTC. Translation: CASSLEQGRNEQYF.

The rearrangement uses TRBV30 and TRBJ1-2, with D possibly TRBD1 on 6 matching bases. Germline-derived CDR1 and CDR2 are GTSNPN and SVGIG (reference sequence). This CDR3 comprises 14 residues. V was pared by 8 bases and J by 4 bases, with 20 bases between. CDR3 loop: CAVRRTERGYGYTF. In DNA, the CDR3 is TGTGCCGTTCGTAGGACAGAGCGGGGCTATGGCTACACCTTC.

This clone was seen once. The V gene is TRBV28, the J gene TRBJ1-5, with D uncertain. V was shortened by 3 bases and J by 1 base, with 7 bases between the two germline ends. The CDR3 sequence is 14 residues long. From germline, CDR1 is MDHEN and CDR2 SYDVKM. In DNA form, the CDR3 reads TGTGCCAGCAGTTTCGGTCGGAGCAATCAGCCCCAGCATTTT. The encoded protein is CASSFGRSNQPQHF.

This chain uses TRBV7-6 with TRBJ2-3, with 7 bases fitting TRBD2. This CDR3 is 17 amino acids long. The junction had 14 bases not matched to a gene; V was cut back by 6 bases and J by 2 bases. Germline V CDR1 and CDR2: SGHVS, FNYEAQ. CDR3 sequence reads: CASRSWASGGYTDTQYF. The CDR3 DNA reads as TGTGCCAGCAGGTCATGGGCTAGCGGAGGATACACAGATACGCAGTATTTT.

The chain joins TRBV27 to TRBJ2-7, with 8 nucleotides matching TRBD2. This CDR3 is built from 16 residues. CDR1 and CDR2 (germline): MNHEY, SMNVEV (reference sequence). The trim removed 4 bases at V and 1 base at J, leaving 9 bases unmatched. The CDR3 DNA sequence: TGTGCCAGCAGTTGGACAATAGCGGGAAGTTCCTACGAGCAGTACTTC. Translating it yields CASSWTIAGSSYEQYF.

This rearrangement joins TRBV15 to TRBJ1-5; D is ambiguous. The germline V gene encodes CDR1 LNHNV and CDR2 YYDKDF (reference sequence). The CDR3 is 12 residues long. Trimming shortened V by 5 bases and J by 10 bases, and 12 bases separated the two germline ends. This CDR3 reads CATSSGLGPQHF. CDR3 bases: TGTGCCACCAGCTCAGGACTCGGTCCCCAGCATTTT.

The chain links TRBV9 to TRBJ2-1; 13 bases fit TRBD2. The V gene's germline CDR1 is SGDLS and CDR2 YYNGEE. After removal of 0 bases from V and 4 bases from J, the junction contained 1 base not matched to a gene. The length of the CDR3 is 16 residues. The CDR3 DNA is TGTGCCAGCAGCGTAGCGGGACTAGCGGGGTACAATGAGCAGTTCTTC. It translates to CASSVAGLAGYNEQFF.

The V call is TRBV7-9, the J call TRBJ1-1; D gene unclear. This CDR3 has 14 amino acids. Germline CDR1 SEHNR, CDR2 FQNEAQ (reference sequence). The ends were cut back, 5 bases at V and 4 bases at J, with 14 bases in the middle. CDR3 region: CASSGRWVATEAFF. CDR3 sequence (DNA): TGTGCCAGCAGCGGAAGATGGGTGGCCACTGAAGCTTTCTTT.

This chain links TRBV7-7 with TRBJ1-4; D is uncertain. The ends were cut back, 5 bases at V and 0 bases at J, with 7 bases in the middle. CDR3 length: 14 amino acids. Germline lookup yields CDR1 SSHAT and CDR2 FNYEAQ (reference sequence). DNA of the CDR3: TGTGCCAGCAGCGACGGGCCAACTAATGAAAAACTGTTTTTT. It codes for CASSDGPTNEKLFF.

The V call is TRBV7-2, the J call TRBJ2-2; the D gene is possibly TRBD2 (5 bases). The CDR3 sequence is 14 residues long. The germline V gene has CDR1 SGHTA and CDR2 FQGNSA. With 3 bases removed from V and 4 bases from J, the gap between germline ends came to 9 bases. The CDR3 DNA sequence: TGTGCCAGCAGCTTCTCGGGGTCCACCGGGGAGCTGTTTTTT. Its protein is CASSFSGSTGELFF.

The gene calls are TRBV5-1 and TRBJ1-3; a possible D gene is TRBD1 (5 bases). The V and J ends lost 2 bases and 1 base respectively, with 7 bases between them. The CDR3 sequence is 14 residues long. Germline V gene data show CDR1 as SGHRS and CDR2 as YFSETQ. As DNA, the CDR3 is TGCGCCAGCAGCTTACAGGTATCTGGAAACACCATATATTTT. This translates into CASSLQVSGNTIYF.

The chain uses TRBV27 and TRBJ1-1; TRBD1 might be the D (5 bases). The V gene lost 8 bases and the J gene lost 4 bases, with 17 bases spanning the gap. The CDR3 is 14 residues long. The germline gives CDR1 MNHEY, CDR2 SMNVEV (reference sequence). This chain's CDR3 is CASSIRGTGTEAFF. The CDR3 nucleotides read TGTGCCAGCTCTATCCGGGGGACGGGCACTGAAGCTTTCTTT.

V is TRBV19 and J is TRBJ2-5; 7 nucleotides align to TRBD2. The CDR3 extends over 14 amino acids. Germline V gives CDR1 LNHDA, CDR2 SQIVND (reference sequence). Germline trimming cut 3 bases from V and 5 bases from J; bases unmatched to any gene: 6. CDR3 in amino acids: CASSIEDGGETQYF. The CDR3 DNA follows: TGTGCCAGTAGTATTGAAGACGGGGGGGAGACCCAGTACTTC.

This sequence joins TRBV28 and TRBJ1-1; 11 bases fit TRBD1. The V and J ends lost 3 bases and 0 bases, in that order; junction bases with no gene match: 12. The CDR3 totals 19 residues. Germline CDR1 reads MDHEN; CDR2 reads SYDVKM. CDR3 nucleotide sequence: TGTGCCAGCAGTTTTCTTCGTCAGGGGACAGGGGGATTGAACACTGAAGCTTTCTTT. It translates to CASSFLRQGTGGLNTEAFF.

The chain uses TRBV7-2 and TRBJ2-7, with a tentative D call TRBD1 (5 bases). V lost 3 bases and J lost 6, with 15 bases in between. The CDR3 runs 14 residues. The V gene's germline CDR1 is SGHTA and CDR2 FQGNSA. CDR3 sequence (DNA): TGTGCCAGCAGCTTGACAGATTCCAGGGCCGAGCAGTACTTC. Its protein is CASSLTDSRAEQYF.

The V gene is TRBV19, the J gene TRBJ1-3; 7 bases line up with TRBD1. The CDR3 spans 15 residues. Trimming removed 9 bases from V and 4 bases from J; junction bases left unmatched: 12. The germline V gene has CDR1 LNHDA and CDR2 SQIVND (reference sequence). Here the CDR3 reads CASLKGAALGNTIYF. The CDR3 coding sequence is TGTGCCAGCCTTAAGGGGGCAGCGCTCGGAAACACCATATATTTT.

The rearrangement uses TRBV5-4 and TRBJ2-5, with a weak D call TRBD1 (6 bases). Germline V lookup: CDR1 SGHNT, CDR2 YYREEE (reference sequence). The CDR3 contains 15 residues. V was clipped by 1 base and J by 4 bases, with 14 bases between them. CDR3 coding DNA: TGTGCCAGCAGCTTGAGGCGCGCAGGGGTAGAGACCCAGTACTTC. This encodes CASSLRRAGVETQYF. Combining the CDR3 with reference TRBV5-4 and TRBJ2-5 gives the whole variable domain ETGVTQSPTHLIKTRGQQVTLRCSSQSGHNTVSWYQQALGQGPQFIFQYYREEENGRGNFPPRFSGLQFPNYSSELNVNALELDDSALYLCASSLRRAGVETQYFGPGTRLLVL.

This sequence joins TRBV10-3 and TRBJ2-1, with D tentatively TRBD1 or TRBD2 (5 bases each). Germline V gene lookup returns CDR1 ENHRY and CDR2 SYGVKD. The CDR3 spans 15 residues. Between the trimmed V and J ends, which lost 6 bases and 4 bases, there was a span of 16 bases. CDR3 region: CAIRNSGTEYNEQFF. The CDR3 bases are TGTGCCATCAGAAACTCCGGGACGGAGTACAATGAGCAGTTCTTC.

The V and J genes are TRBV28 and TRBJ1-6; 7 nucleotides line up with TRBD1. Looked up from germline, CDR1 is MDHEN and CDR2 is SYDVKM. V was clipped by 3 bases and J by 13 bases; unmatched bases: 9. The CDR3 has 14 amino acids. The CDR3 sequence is CASSLYGRGVPLHF. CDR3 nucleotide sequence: TGTGCCAGCAGTTTGTACGGCAGGGGGGTGCCCCTCCACTTT. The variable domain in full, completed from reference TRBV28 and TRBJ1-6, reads DVKVTQSSRYLVKRTGEKVFLECVQDMDHENMFWYRQDPGLGLRLIYFSYDVKMKEKGDIPEGYSVSREKKERFSLILESASTNQTSMYLCASSLYGRGVPLHFGNGTRLTVT.

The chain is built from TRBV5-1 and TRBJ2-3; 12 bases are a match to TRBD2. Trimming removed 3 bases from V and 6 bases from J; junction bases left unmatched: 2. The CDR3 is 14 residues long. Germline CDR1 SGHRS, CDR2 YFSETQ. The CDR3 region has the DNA TGCGCCAGCAGCTCCGGGACTAGCGGGGATACGCAGTATTTT. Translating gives CASSSGTSGDTQYF.

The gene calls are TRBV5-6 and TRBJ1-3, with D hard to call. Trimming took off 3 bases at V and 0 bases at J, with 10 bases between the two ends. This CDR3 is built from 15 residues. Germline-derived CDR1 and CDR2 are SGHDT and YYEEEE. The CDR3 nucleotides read TGTGCCAGCAGCTCCAGAGGGAGCTCTGGAAACACCATATATTTT. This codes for CASSSRGSSGNTIYF.

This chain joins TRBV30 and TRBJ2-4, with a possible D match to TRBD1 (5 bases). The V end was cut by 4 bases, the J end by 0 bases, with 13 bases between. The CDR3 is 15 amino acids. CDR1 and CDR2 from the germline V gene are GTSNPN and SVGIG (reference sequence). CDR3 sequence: CAWKTEDTAKNIQYF. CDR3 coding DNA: TGTGCCTGGAAGACCGAGGACACAGCCAAAAACATTCAGTACTTC. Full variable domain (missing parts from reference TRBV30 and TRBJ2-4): SQTIHQWPATLVQPVGSPLSLECTVEGTSNPNLYWYRQAAGRGLQLLFYSVGIGQISSEVPQNLSASRPQDRQFILSSKKLLLSDSGFYLCAWKTEDTAKNIQYFGAGTRLSVL.